The 25 T cell receptor beta chains presented below share a single source sample, sequenced in a study of cytomegalovirus exposure and HLA in healthy donors. Amplification used 60 Vbeta primers and 13 Jbeta primers. Method: immunoSEQ multiplex PCR; TCRdb's copy keeps in-frame clones and lacks some. The repertoire holds 100,000 to 150,000 clones, with roughly 80% as singletons. Specimen: PBMCs. The receptors were sampled from a female donor in good health and CMV-seronegative.

This sequence joins TRBV7-3 and TRBJ1-1; a weak D match, TRBD1 (5 bases). The V end was cut by 7 bases, the J end by 7 bases, with 16 bases between. CDR3 length equals 13 residues. In germline, CDR1 is SGHTA, CDR2 FQGTGA. CDR3 sequence (DNA): TGTGCCAGCAACCAAGACTGGGGGGTTGAAGCTTTCTTT. Translated, it gives CASNQDWGVEAFF.

The chain carries TRBV13 and TRBJ2-1, with 14 bases aligning to TRBD2. J gave up 5 bases and V 3 bases, and 6 bases lay outside the gene matches. Germline loops: CDR1 PRHDT, CDR2 FYEKMQ (reference sequence). The CDR3 loop spans 17 amino acids. The CDR3 nucleotides read TGTGCCAGCAGCTTGGGGACTAGCGGGAGCGAGAACAATGAGCAGTTCTTC. Protein sequence: CASSLGTSGSENNEQFF. Complete variable domain (other parts from reference TRBV13 and TRBJ2-1): AAGVIQSPRHLIKEKRETATLKCYPIPRHDTVYWYQQGPGQDPQFLISFYEKMQSDKGSIPDRFSAQQFSDYHSELNMSSLELGDSALYFCASSLGTSGSENNEQFFGPGTRLTVL.

The chain's CDR3 is CAISDHNLNTEAFF. CDR3 DNA: TGTGCCATCAGTGATCATAACTTGAACACTGAAGCTTTCTTT. This chain uses TRBV10-3 with TRBJ1-1; D not resolved. The CDR3 has 14 amino acids. With 3 bases removed from V and 0 bases from J, the gap between germline ends came to 8 bases. CDR1 and CDR2 (germline): ENHRY, SYGVKD.

The V gene is TRBV7-8, the J gene TRBJ2-5; D is possibly TRBD2 (6 bases). Germline V gives CDR1 SGHVS, CDR2 FQNEAQ. This CDR3 has 14 amino acids. V was trimmed by 1 base and J by 5 bases, leaving 11 bases between them. CDR3 nucleotides: TGTGCCAGCAGCTTAGGGGGACTTTCGGAGACCCAGTACTTC. Encoded protein: CASSLGGLSETQYF.

The gene calls are TRBV25-1 and TRBJ2-3; D gene ambiguous. Germline CDR1 and CDR2: MGHDK and SYGVNS. The V end was cut by 3 bases, the J end by 0 bases, with 10 bases between. This CDR3 spans 15 amino acids. In DNA form, the CDR3 reads TGTGCCAGCAGTGAGCACCGAACTAGCACAGATACGCAGTATTTT. The encoded protein is CASSEHRTSTDTQYF.

This clone has more than one count but fewer than ten. The chain couples TRBV6-5 to TRBJ2-5, with unresolved D. The J call may be mistaken, given a closer DNA end match to TRBJ2-7. The CDR3 is made up of 11 amino acids. Germline V lookup: CDR1 MNHEY, CDR2 SVGAGI. The CDR3 reads CASRNGYEQYF. As DNA, the CDR3 is TGTGCCAGCAGAAACGGGTACGAGCAGTACTTC.

The CDR3 DNA follows: TGTGCCAGCAGCTTCCCGGGACTAGCGGGAGGGGAGCTGTTTTTT. Translating gives CASSFPGLAGGELFF. This chain connects TRBV7-9 to TRBJ2-2; 13 bases line up with TRBD2. Losses at the gene ends were 3 bases for V and 8 bases for J; bases not matched to a gene: 3. CDR1 is SEHNR, CDR2 FQNEAQ, per germline (reference sequence). The CDR3 contains 15 residues.

J is TRBJ1-4 and V is TRBV9; 9 bases map to TRBD1. The CDR3 is 19 residues long. The V gene's germline CDR1 is SGDLS and CDR2 YYNGEE. Trimming cost V 3 bases and J 6 bases; bases outside gene matches: 18. CDR3 loop: CASSADGQGSVSGDEKLFF. The CDR3 region has the DNA TGTGCCAGCAGCGCCGACGGACAGGGGTCTGTATCGGGCGATGAAAAACTGTTTTTT.

V is TRBV28 and J is TRBJ1-1; possibly TRBD1 for D (5 bases). Per germline, CDR1 MDHEN and CDR2 SYDVKM. Trimming removed 2 bases at V and 1 base at J, with 14 bases between. The CDR3 loop spans 16 amino acids. The CDR3 is CASSLNGGSGNTEAFF. The DNA of the CDR3 is TGTGCCAGCAGTTTAAACGGGGGGTCGGGGAACACTGAAGCTTTCTTT.

V gene TRBV18 combines with J gene TRBJ2-1, with TRBD2 identical over 9 bases. Trimming removed 7 bases from V and 6 bases from J; junction bases left unmatched: 13. The CDR3 extends over 16 amino acids. CDR1 and CDR2 from the germline V gene are KGHSH and LQKENI. The CDR3 nucleotides read TGTGCCAGCTATAATAGCGGGGGAGCCCCGATCAATGAGCAGTTCTTC. This encodes CASYNSGGAPINEQFF.

This rearrangement joins TRBV18 to TRBJ2-1, with 7 positions matching TRBD2. This CDR3 comprises 16 residues. V shed 2 bases and J 0 bases; nucleotides not matched to a gene: 4. Germline V lookup: CDR1 KGHSH, CDR2 LQKENI. Written as DNA, the CDR3 is TGTGCCAGCTCACCAAAGGGCGGGAGCTCCTACAATGAGCAGTTCTTC. The encoded protein is CASSPKGGSSYNEQFF.

The V call is TRBV18, the J call TRBJ1-1, with D maybe TRBD1 (5 bases). Trimming removed 5 bases from V and 4 bases from J, with 14 bases in between. The CDR3 contains 14 residues. The germline V gene has CDR1 KGHSH and CDR2 LQKENI. In nucleotides, the CDR3 is TGTGCCAGCTCATGGACGGAGGGGAGCACTGAAGCTTTCTTT. The encoded protein is CASSWTEGSTEAFF.

This clone was seen just once. The chain couples TRBV7-2 to TRBJ1-3; TRBD1 aligns across 8 bases. V lost 5 bases to trimming and J lost 7 bases; unmatched junction nucleotides: 10. Germline V gene sequence: CDR1 SGHTA, CDR2 FQGNSA. This CDR3 has 15 residues. CDR3 nucleotides: TGTGCCAGCAGCCCGACTCCGGACAGGGCCAACACCATATATTTT. Amino acids: CASSPTPDRANTIYF.

The chain combines TRBV30 with TRBJ1-3; D remains unclear. Trimming took off 2 bases at V and 3 bases at J, with 5 bases between the two ends. This CDR3 spans 12 amino acids. Germline CDR1 and CDR2: GTSNPN and SVGIG (reference sequence). CDR3 nucleotides: TGTGCCTGGAGTCTAGGTGGAAACACCATATATTTT. Translation gives CAWSLGGNTIYF.

To note about this clone: The junction differs from germline at one of its ends, possibly a read error. The chain carries TRBV28 and TRBJ2-4, with 11 bases fitting TRBD2. This CDR3 spans 16 amino acids. Germline CDR1 is MDHEN and CDR2 is SYDVKM. DNA for the CDR3: TGTGCCAGCTCACTAGCGGGAGTTCGTGCCAAAAACAGTCAGTACTTC. This sequence encodes CASSLAGVRAKNSQYF.

This clone came up once. The chain employs TRBV27 and TRBJ2-1, with D maybe TRBD1 (6 bases). The CDR3 is made up of 14 amino acids. Between the trimmed V and J ends, which lost 3 bases and 7 bases, there was a span of 13 bases. The germline V gene has CDR1 MNHEY and CDR2 SMNVEV (reference sequence). CDR3 loop: CASSLAGEWNEQFF. The CDR3 nucleotides read TGTGCCAGCAGTTTGGCAGGGGAGTGGAATGAGCAGTTCTTC.

The chain carries TRBV9 and TRBJ2-5, with D possibly matching TRBD2 (7 bases). The CDR3 covers 14 residues. Germline CDR1 and CDR2: SGDLS and YYNGEE. V was pared by 3 bases and J by 1 base, with 10 bases between. The CDR3 nucleotides read TGTGCCAGCAGCGGGGGGGGCAGCCAAGAGACCCAGTACTTC. This translates into CASSGGGSQETQYF.

V usage is TRBV5-1 and J usage is TRBJ2-5, with 7 positions matching TRBD2. Unmatched junction bases numbered 6, after V lost 2 bases and J lost 2 bases. CDR3 length: 15 amino acids. The germline CDR1 and CDR2 sequences are SGHRS and YFSETQ. The CDR3 loop reads CASSFPGEGQETQYF. The CDR3 nucleotides are TGCGCCAGCAGCTTCCCCGGGGAGGGGCAAGAGACCCAGTACTTC.

The gene calls are TRBV12-5 and TRBJ2-1, with D possibly TRBD2 on 6 matching bases. V gave up 7 bases and J gave up 9 bases, with 13 bases separating them. The CDR3 loop spans 12 amino acids. The germline CDR1 and CDR2 sequences are LGHNT and FRNRAP. CDR3 region: CASALLAIEQFF. The DNA of the CDR3 is TGTGCTAGTGCCCTACTAGCTATTGAGCAGTTCTTC.

The chain links TRBV29-1 to TRBJ2-3; D perhaps matches TRBD2 (5 bases). V was pared by 3 bases and J by 1 base, with 11 bases between. CDR3 size: 14 residues. In germline, CDR1 is SQVTM, CDR2 ANQGSEA. The CDR3 DNA is TGCAGCGTTGAGGAGGATCAGGGCACAGATACGCAGTATTTT. Its translation: CSVEEDQGTDTQYF.

This clone is a singleton in its sample. The chain recombines TRBV5-4 with TRBJ2-5, with 16 bases that match TRBD2. V was clipped by 0 bases and J by 5 bases; unmatched bases: 4. Germline V gives CDR1 SGHNT, CDR2 YYREEE (reference sequence). The CDR3 has 17 residues. The DNA for the CDR3 is TGTGCCAGCAGCTTGGTTGGGACTAGCGGGAGGGGGGAGACCCAGTACTTC. Protein sequence: CASSLVGTSGRGETQYF.

The chain employs TRBV19 and TRBJ2-7; 9 nucleotides match TRBD2. V lost 8 bases and J lost 1; bases outside the gene matches: 3. This CDR3 comprises 13 residues. Germline loops: CDR1 LNHDA, CDR2 SQIVND (reference sequence). In DNA form, the CDR3 reads TGTGCCAGTTCGGCGGGAGGGTCCTACGAGCAGTACTTC. Translation: CASSAGGSYEQYF. The entire variable domain, with the rest obtained from reference TRBV19 and TRBJ2-7, is as follows: DGGITQSPKYLFRKEGQNVTLSCEQNLNHDAMYWYRQDPGQGLRLIYYSQIVNDFQKGDIAEGYSVSREKKESFPLTVTSAQKNPTAFYLCASSAGGSYEQYFGPGTRLTVT.

There are a few counts of this clone. The chain recombines TRBV12-5 with TRBJ1-2; D gene unclear. CDR1 is LGHNT and CDR2 is FRNRAP in the germline V gene. Trimming took off 0 bases at V and 7 bases at J, with 12 bases between the two ends. CDR3 length: 14 amino acids. The CDR3: CASGLVGRVAGYTF. CDR3 sequence (DNA): TGTGCTAGTGGTTTGGTAGGGAGGGTTGCTGGCTACACCTTC.

This clone was counted only a few times. This chain uses TRBV19 with TRBJ1-2, with TRBD1 as a possible D gene (5 bases). With 7 bases removed from V and 4 bases from J, the gap between germline ends came to 16 bases. The CDR3 extends over 14 amino acids. CDR1 LNHDA and CDR2 SQIVND come from the germline V gene (reference sequence). CDR3 sequence: CASTARVGIYGYTF. DNA for the CDR3: TGTGCCAGTACAGCCAGGGTAGGGATCTATGGCTACACCTTC.

V and J are TRBV19 and TRBJ2-7; 11 bases are shared with TRBD1. V lost 2 bases to trimming and J lost 3 bases; unmatched junction nucleotides: 3. Per germline, CDR1 LNHDA and CDR2 SQIVND (reference sequence). This CDR3 has 15 amino acids. The CDR3 reads CASSIQGTGGYEQYF. The DNA for the CDR3 is TGTGCCAGTAGTATACAAGGGACAGGGGGCTACGAGCAGTACTTC. The full variable domain, in which reference TRBV19 and TRBJ2-7 provide the parts outside the CDR3, is DGGITQSPKYLFRKEGQNVTLSCEQNLNHDAMYWYRQDPGQGLRLIYYSQIVNDFQKGDIAEGYSVSREKKESFPLTVTSAQKNPTAFYLCASSIQGTGGYEQYFGPGTRLTVT.